Listed below are T cell receptor beta chains from one sample, sequenced in a study of blood T cell repertoires in COVID-19. TCRdb's table, derived via immunoSEQ multiplex PCR, lists solely in-frame clones and lacks some. The sample has about 420,000 clones, approximately 90% seen once. The sequenced sample was peripheral blood. Receptor source: a man younger than 35 with COVID-19, enrolled during active disease. The CDR3 runs from the conserved cysteine through the conserved F or W. D genes are given only for firm matches. The size entry is marked missing in some rows and otherwise reads once, few, many or a size class.

TGTGCCAGCAGCTTAGCGCGCGGGACCTACGGGGAGACCCAGTACTTC	CASSLARGTYGETQYF	TRBJ2-5	once	.	TRBV7-9
TGTGCCAGCAGCTTAGTGCGGGGGGACAACGTCCTGACTTTC	CASSLVRGDNVLTF	TRBJ2-6	.	TRBD2	TRBV7-9
TGCAGCGTTGCGGGGGAGAACACTGAAGCTTTCTTT	CSVAGENTEAFF	TRBJ1-1	.	.	TRBV29-1
TGTGCCAGCAGCTTAATCGGTGTGTCCTCAGCCAAAAACATTCAGTACTTC	CASSLIGVSSAKNIQYF	TRBJ2-4	.	.	TRBV7-9
TGCAGTGCGTCCAGGGCCAATGAGCAGTTCTTC	CSASRANEQFF	TRBJ2-1	.	.	TRBV20-1
TGTGCCAGCAGTTCCGTTAGCGGGGTCTCCTACAATGAGCAGTTCTTC	CASSSVSGVSYNEQFF	TRBJ2-1	once	TRBD2	TRBV27
TGTGCCAGCAGTTCGCCCCGGGACAGGGCCCTCACCGGGGAGCTGTTTTTT	CASSSPRDRALTGELFF	TRBJ2-2	.	TRBD1	TRBV11-2
TGTGCTAGTGGTTTGTTTCCCCGGGAGGGGGGTGGCTACACCTTC	CASGLFPREGGGYTF	TRBJ1-2	.	.	TRBV12-5
TGTGCCAGCAGTAAAGTAGCGCAGAGCTCCTACGAGCAGTACTTC	CASSKVAQSSYEQYF	TRBJ2-7	.	.	TRBV6-6
TGTGCCAGCTCACCAGGACAGGGGGCATATTACGAGCAGTACTTC	CASSPGQGAYYEQYF	TRBJ2-7	.	TRBD1	TRBV18
TGTGCCAGCAGCGGACCGGGGGTAGCGGGGGGACCGTACCAAGAGACCCAGTACTTC	CASSGPGVAGGPYQETQYF	TRBJ2-5	.	TRBD2	TRBV3-1/TRBV3-2
TGTGCCAGCAGTCGTCAGCAGATTTACCCCGGACTGAATGAGCAGTTCTTC	CASSRQQIYPGLNEQFF	TRBJ2-1	.	.	TRBV6-6
TGTGCCAGCAGTTTCGCGAGGGTCTCCGAGCAGTACTTC	CASSFARVSEQYF	TRBJ2-7	.	.	TRBV12-3/TRBV12-4
TGTGCCAGCAGCCGGCCGGGACAGGGCTATGAGCAGTTCTTC	CASSRPGQGYEQFF	TRBJ2-1	.	TRBD1	TRBV14
TGTGCCACCAGTGATCGAACAGTGTTGGGCTACACCTTC	CATSDRTVLGYTF	TRBJ1-2	once	.	TRBV24-1
TGTGCCAGCAGCCCGGGACAGGGGGTTGGCTACACCTTC	CASSPGQGVGYTF	TRBJ1-2	few	TRBD1	TRBV5-5
TGTGCCAGCAGCCAAAAACCGGGACAGGGCAGCAATCAGCCCCAGCATTTT	CASSQKPGQGSNQPQHF	TRBJ1-5	few	TRBD1	TRBV3-1/TRBV3-2
TGTGCCAGCAGTGAAGCGAGGGACAGATACGAGCAGTACTTC	CASSEARDRYEQYF	TRBJ2-7	.	TRBD1	TRBV2
TGTGCCAGTAGTATGACGAGGGGGCCAAACTATGGCTACACCTTC	CASSMTRGPNYGYTF	TRBJ1-2	.	TRBD1	TRBV19
TGTGCCAGTAGGTCACAGGGGGCGGATGGAAACACCATATATTTT	CASRSQGADGNTIYF	TRBJ1-3	.	TRBD1	TRBV19
TGCGCCAGCAGCCAAGCACGGACTATCGATGAGCAGTTCTTC	CASSQARTIDEQFF	TRBJ2-1	once	.	TRBV4-1
TGTGCCAGCAGTCCCGGACAGGGTGCCTACGAGCAGTACTTC	CASSPGQGAYEQYF	TRBJ2-7	.	TRBD1	TRBV6-5
TGTGCCAGTAGTACAGGGGGCATTGGAAACACCATATATTTT	CASSTGGIGNTIYF	TRBJ1-3	.	TRBD1	TRBV19
TGTGCCAGCAACGAGCGGGAAGGCACCGGGGAGCTGTTTTTT	CASNEREGTGELFF	TRBJ2-2	once	TRBD2	TRBV7-9
TGCAGCATTAGCGGGAGAGAGCAGTTCTTC	CSISGREQFF	TRBJ2-1	.	TRBD2	TRBV29-1
TGTGCCAGCAGCCTAAAACTAGTTACCGGGGAGCTGTTTTTT	CASSLKLVTGELFF	TRBJ2-2	.	.	TRBV7-9
TGTGCCAGCAGCTTCACAGGGGTGGGTGGCTACACCTTC	CASSFTGVGGYTF	TRBJ1-2	.	TRBD1	TRBV7-8
TGCAGCGGGGTAAAGATGGGGGCTATTATGAACACTGAAGCTTTCTTT	CSGVKMGAIMNTEAFF	TRBJ1-1	.	.	TRBV29-1
TGTGCCACCAGAGGTTGGACAGTCATGAACACTGAAGCTTTCTTT	CATRGWTVMNTEAFF	TRBJ1-1	.	.	TRBV6-5
TGTGCCAGCAGCCAAGAGGTTTGGGCGCCGAAAGAACCTGTATACTCCTACAATGAGCAGTTCTTC	CASSQEVWAPKEPVYSYNEQFF	TRBJ2-1	.	.	TRBV3-1/TRBV3-2
TGTGCCAGCAGTTACTCCCTTGGAAACACCATATATTTT	CASSYSLGNTIYF	TRBJ1-3	.	.	TRBV6-6
TGCGCCAGCAGCCTGGACATTACCGGGGAGCTGTTTTTT	CASSLDITGELFF	TRBJ2-2	.	.	TRBV5-1
TGTGCCAGCAGCCCGGGACTTCGTTCGGATGAGCAGTTCTTC	CASSPGLRSDEQFF	TRBJ2-1	.	.	TRBV11-2
TGTGCCATCAGTGAGTGGGTTGCATTGAGTTTACAGGGCCACGAGCAGTACTTC	CAISEWVALSLQGHEQYF	TRBJ2-7	.	.	TRBV10-3
TGTGCCAGCACCAGGGAATCCAATCAGCCCCAGCATTTT	CASTRESNQPQHF	TRBJ1-5	.	.	TRBV6-5
TGTGCCAGCAGCACACAGGGTAGGGGCTCTGGAAACACCATATATTTT	CASSTQGRGSGNTIYF	TRBJ1-3	.	.	TRBV9
TGTGCCAGTAGTATCGGGCACAGGGAGTTGTCTGGAAACACCATATATTTT	CASSIGHRELSGNTIYF	TRBJ1-3	.	.	TRBV19
TGTGCCAGCAGCTTAGATTCAGGGGGAGATACGCAGTATTTT	CASSLDSGGDTQYF	TRBJ2-3	once	TRBD1	TRBV13
TGTGCCAGCAGTGCCCCTGGGGGCGGCGCATCACCCCTCCACTTT	CASSAPGGGASPLHF	TRBJ1-6	.	.	TRBV27
TGTGCTAGTGGTTTACGAGAGGCGAACACTGAAGCTTTCTTT	CASGLREANTEAFF	TRBJ1-1	few	.	TRBV12-5
TGTGCCAGCAGCAACCCCTTACTACCGGGACAGGGGTACTATGGCTACACCTTC	CASSNPLLPGQGYYGYTF	TRBJ1-2	.	.	TRBV21-1
TGTGCCAGCTCACCAGTAACAGCCACCTACGAGCAGTACTTC	CASSPVTATYEQYF	TRBJ2-7	.	.	TRBV18
TGTGCCACCAGTGGGGGGACACGCACTGAAGCTTTCTTT	CATSGGTRTEAFF	TRBJ1-1	.	.	TRBV24-1
TGTGCCACCAGTGAGCCGGGACAGGGCCAAGAGACCCAGTACTTC	CATSEPGQGQETQYF	TRBJ2-5	.	TRBD1	TRBV24-1
TGTGCCAGCAGTTCGGACAGGGGGCTTAATCAGCCCCAGCATTTT	CASSSDRGLNQPQHF	TRBJ1-5	.	TRBD1	TRBV6-5
TGTGCCAGCGTGGGGCAGGGGGGCGTCGGAAACACCATATATTTT	CASVGQGGVGNTIYF	TRBJ1-3	.	TRBD1	TRBV6-5
TGCAGCGGGGGACAGGGGAATGGCTACACCTTC	CSGGQGNGYTF	TRBJ1-2	.	TRBD1	TRBV29-1
TGTGCCAGCAGTGGGAACAGGGGGCGAAGAATTCACCTCCACTTT	CASSGNRGRRIHLHF	TRBJ1-6	.	TRBD1	TRBV28
TGTGCCAGCAGCTTTGCGGGGGCTCTCACAGATACGCAGTATTTT	CASSFAGALTDTQYF	TRBJ2-3	.	.	TRBV5-4
TGCGCCAGCAGCTTGGGGGTTAGCGGGGGCACAGATACGCAGTATTTT	CASSLGVSGGTDTQYF	TRBJ2-3	.	TRBD2	TRBV5-1
TGTGCCAGCAGTTTGACAGGGGCCTATGGCTACACCTTC	CASSLTGAYGYTF	TRBJ1-2	.	TRBD1	TRBV27
TGCGCCAGCAGCTTACGCGGGGGAGTGGATACGCAGTATTTT	CASSLRGGVDTQYF	TRBJ2-3	.	TRBD2	TRBV5-1
TGCGCCAGCAGCTTGGCCTGGGGACTAGCGGGAGAGGCGCAGTATTTT	CASSLAWGLAGEAQYF	TRBJ2-3	.	TRBD2	TRBV5-1
TGTGCCAGCAGCGTATTAAATTCACCCCTCCACTTT	CASSVLNSPLHF	TRBJ1-6	.	.	TRBV9
TGTGCCAGCATTTCTCATTCGGGCGGGGGTCTGATTTCCTACGAGCAGTACTTC	CASISHSGGGLISYEQYF	TRBJ2-7	.	TRBD2	TRBV7-7
TGTGCCACCAGTGACGGGACAGGGTACGAGCAGTACTTC	CATSDGTGYEQYF	TRBJ2-7	.	TRBD1	TRBV24-1
TGCGCCAGCAGCTTGATCGGCGGGAACTACGAGCAGTACTTC	CASSLIGGNYEQYF	TRBJ2-7	.	.	TRBV5-1
TGTGCCAGCACCCGCGGGGACCTCTATGGCTACACCTTC	CASTRGDLYGYTF	TRBJ1-2	.	.	TRBV6-5
TGTGCCAGCAGCCTAGAAGAAACAGGGTACGCAGATACGCAGTATTTT	CASSLEETGYADTQYF	TRBJ2-3	few	.	TRBV4-2
TGTGCCAGCAGCAGGACTGGAATCTACGAGCAGTACTTC	CASSRTGIYEQYF	TRBJ2-7	once	.	TRBV2